Presented here are 12 T cell receptor beta chains from one specimen sequenced in a study of regulatory T cells in long-lasting Graves disease. Libraries of TCR beta came from iRepertoire HTBI primers plus Arm-PCR of CDR3 regions. TCRdb re-derived calls from the multiplex PCR reads in MiXCR, one entry per CDR3 protein. The profile shows about 440,000 distinct CDR3 sequences, about 15% of them singletons. Time point: newly diagnosed GD, antithyroid drugs for less than 3 months. TCR sequences were obtained from RNA taken from PBMCs. The sample was also reused in another study, on T cells in Graves' hyperthyroidism and ophthalmopathy.

The sample here was peripheral blood mononuclear cells (PBMCs), taken at new diagnosis, from a patient treated with antithyroid drugs. The receptors stem from a woman aged 30 to 39 with Graves disease.

In its sample, this clonotype was seen many times. The gene calls are TRBV4-2 and TRBJ2-1, with 11 bases lining up with TRBD2. J lost 4 bases, V lost 0 bases, and 2 bases had no gene match. This CDR3 is 16 amino acids long. The germline V gene encodes CDR1 LGHNA and CDR2 YNFKEQ. The CDR3 DNA is TGTGCCAGCAGCCAAGAAACTAGCGGGAGTTACAATGAGCAGTTCTTC. It specifies CASSQETSGSYNEQFF.

Regarding this clonotype: Being one base from a much bigger clone, this may be a read error. The rearrangement joins TRBV11-3 to TRBJ1-2, with unresolved D. The CDR3 totals 11 residues. Germline CDR1 and CDR2: SGHNT and YENEEA. The CDR3 DNA reads TGTGCCGGCAGCCTAGGATATGGCTACACCTTC. Its translation: CAGSLGYGYTF.

This clonotype was seen at least ten times. The J gene is TRBJ2-7, the V gene TRBV6-1; 15 bases are a match to TRBD2. Germline values: CDR1 MNHNS, CDR2 SASEGT. The ends lost 6 bases at V and 2 bases at J; junction bases unmatched: 8. This CDR3 has 17 residues. The CDR3: CASRSSRTSGRAYEQYF. The CDR3 region has the DNA TGTGCCAGCAGGTCCAGCAGGACTAGCGGGAGGGCCTACGAGCAGTACTTC.

The chain combines TRBV29-1 with TRBJ2-2, with a weak D call TRBD2 (5 bases). This CDR3 has 14 amino acids. Trimming took off 5 bases at V and 1 base at J, with 11 bases between the two ends. Per germline, CDR1 SQVTM and CDR2 ANQGSEA. CDR3 amino acids: CSVIPGLNTGELFF. As DNA, the CDR3 is TGCAGCGTTATCCCCGGACTGAACACCGGGGAGCTGTTTTTT.

This clonotype showed up just a few times. The chain links TRBV30 to TRBJ2-7; 10 nucleotides match TRBD1. Germline CDR1 is GTSNPN and CDR2 is SVGIG (reference sequence). The CDR3 is 14 residues long. V lost 3 bases to trimming and J lost 2 bases; unmatched junction nucleotides: 4. The chain's CDR3 is CAWSRGQGTYEQYF. CDR3 sequence (DNA): TGTGCCTGGAGCCGGGGACAGGGGACCTACGAGCAGTACTTC.

This clonotype was counted only a few times. The chain employs TRBV2 and TRBJ2-4, with 9 nucleotides matching TRBD1. CDR3 length: 14 residues. The V gene's germline CDR1 is SNHLY and CDR2 FYNNEI. V shed 7 bases and J 5 bases; nucleotides not matched to a gene: 6. The DNA for the CDR3 is TGTGCCAGCAACCCGGGACAGGGCGAAAACATTCAGTACTTC. Residues: CASNPGQGENIQYF.

This clonotype came up many times. V gene TRBV7-2 combines with J gene TRBJ2-1, with TRBD2 matching over 9 bases. Per the germline V gene, CDR1 is SGHTA and CDR2 is FQGNSA. This CDR3 comprises 16 residues. Unmatched junction bases numbered 4, after V lost 2 bases and J lost 2 bases. CDR3 sequence reads: CASSLRPSGTYNEQFF. The CDR3 DNA sequence: TGTGCCAGCAGCTTAAGGCCTAGCGGGACCTACAATGAGCAGTTCTTC.

Notes on this clonotype: Since a much larger clone is just one base distant, this may be a read error. The chain links TRBV7-9 to TRBJ2-1, with D unclear. Germline CDR1 reads SEHNR; CDR2 reads FQNEAQ (reference sequence). The CDR3 has 16 residues. Between the trimmed V and J ends, which lost 8 bases and 7 bases, there was a span of 24 bases. The DNA of the CDR3 is TGTGCCAGCGCCAACGCCCGGGCACTCTTGGGGAATGAGCAGTTCTTC. Translating gives CASANARALLGNEQFF.

The chain has TRBV5-1 and TRBJ1-2, with TRBD1 matching 10 bases. Trimming took 0 bases from V and 4 from J; bases not matched to a gene: 9. CDR1 and CDR2 (germline): SGHRS, YFSETQ. CDR3 length: 17 residues. CDR3 amino acids: CASSLAEGDRGIYGYTF. The CDR3 nucleotides are TGCGCCAGCAGCTTGGCCGAAGGGGACAGGGGAATCTATGGCTACACCTTC.

The chain employs TRBV10-3 and TRBJ1-2, with D perhaps TRBD1 (6 bases). Germline values: CDR1 ENHRY, CDR2 SYGVKD. The V end lost 5 bases, the J end lost 4 bases, and 11 bases lay between the germline ends. The CDR3 has 13 residues. The CDR3 DNA sequence: TGTGCCATCAGTAACAGGGATCCCTATGGCTACACCTTC. Its translation is CAISNRDPYGYTF.

This clonotype showed up just a few times. The rearrangement joins TRBV28 to TRBJ2-2; 9 bases agree with TRBD2. With V trimmed by 6 bases and J by 4 bases, 9 bases remained unmatched. The CDR3 runs 16 residues. The V gene's germline CDR1 is MDHEN and CDR2 SYDVKM. The DNA of the CDR3 is TGTGCCAGCAGCTCCCTGGGACTAGCAAGCACCGGGGAGCTGTTTTTT. This sequence encodes CASSSLGLASTGELFF.

This clonotype was seen only once. The genes are TRBV19 and TRBJ1-6; maybe TRBD1 (6 bases). CDR3 size: 15 residues. V lost 8 bases to trimming and J lost 6 bases, with 17 bases between them. CDR1 is LNHDA and CDR2 is SQIVND in the germline V gene (reference sequence). The CDR3 here is CASSLQGPTNSPLHF. The CDR3 DNA reads as TGTGCCAGTTCCCTACAGGGCCCAACTAATTCACCCCTCCACTTT.